This T cell receptor beta chain emerged from a study of blood T cell repertoires in COVID-19. Study as a whole: The analysed material was cDNA or gDNA that came from T cells, B-cell-depleted T cells, or PBMCs.

Recruits, aged roughly 18 to 95 years, lived in roughly 22 US areas. Each participant's cohort was designated according to participant-reported clinical history. V lost 2 bases and J lost 0; bases outside the gene matches: 15. The germline V gene encodes CDR1 SGDLS and CDR2 YYNGEE. CDR3 size: 21 residues. The repertoire was sequenced with immunoSEQ multiplex PCR; TCRdb's copy has only in-frame clones and lacks some. The data show around 130,000 clones, approximately 86% seen once. This clonotype was obtained from a woman aged 45-65 years who had recovered from COVID-19. The chain combines TRBV9 with TRBJ2-6; TRBD1 matches 9 bases. Sequencing was carried out using PBMCs or T cells enriched from blood (not recorded which). The CDR3 is CASSVSPTLQGAISGANVLTF. The CDR3 nucleotides read TGTGCCAGCAGCGTGTCCCCGACATTACAGGGGGCTATCTCTGGGGCCAACGTCCTGACTTTC.